A single sample is the source of the 2 T cell receptor beta chains below, sequenced in a study of vaccination effects on CD4 cells after COVID-19. Using immunoSEQ multiplex PCR, the repertoire was profiled, and TCRdb retains in-frame clones only, with some absent. In the table there are about 79,000 clones, around 74% of which are singletons. Sequencing in the ViraFEST assay came after antigen-specific CD4+ T cells had been expanded with viral peptide pools, which were used to stimulate PBMC. Cells that had been cultured for less than eleven days were the source of isolated CD4+ T cells. These receptors lack a known antigen. The sample in question was CD4+ T cells from PBMCs cultured with HCoV-229E spike peptides, obtained before COVID-19 vaccination. These receptor sequences come from a human donor who received a COVID-19 vaccine.

V is TRBV12-5 and J is TRBJ2-6; D possibly corresponds to TRBD1 (5 bases). This CDR3 is 15 amino acids long. Trimming stripped 6 bases from V and 2 bases from J, with 11 bases between. Germline assignment: CDR1 LGHNT and CDR2 FRNRAP. CDR3: CASGPWGTGANVLTF. The DNA of the CDR3 is TGTGCTAGTGGCCCATGGGGCACTGGGGCCAACGTCCTGACTTTC.

This clone has only a few counts. Here the CDR3 DNA reads TGCGCCAGCAGCTTAGATCGATATGGCTACACCTTC. Its protein product is CASSLDRYGYTF. The genes are TRBV5-1 and TRBJ1-2; D unclear. CDR1 SGHRS and CDR2 YFSETQ come from the germline V gene. This CDR3 is built from 12 residues. Trimming cost V 2 bases and J 5 bases, with 7 bases left between them.